This is a list of T cell receptor beta chains from one sample in a study of T cells after yellow fever vaccination. One entry per CDR3 protein, called by TCRdb with MiXCR from the 5' RACE reads. The sample records around 73,000 distinct CDR3 sequences, almost 8% being singletons. The material was CD8+ T cells sorted from PBMCs, obtained on the day of the yellow fever booster vaccination. These receptor sequences come from a man aged 30 to 45 who received the YFV17D yellow fever vaccine. Each CDR3 is given with its conserved first and last residue. D genes are given only for firm matches. Some rows mark clone size as missing; the rest say once, few, many or name a class of expanded clone.

d_gene	v_gene	len	j_gene	abundance	CDR3aa	CDR3nt
.	TRBV4-3	15	TRBJ2-5	many	CASSQEGYTQETQYF	TGCGCCAGCAGCCAGGAAGGGTACACGCAGGAGACCCAGTACTTC
.	TRBV10-1	13	TRBJ2-3	.	CASSEWMSDTQYF	TGCGCCAGCAGTGAGTGGATGTCGGATACGCAGTATTTT
TRBD2	TRBV11-1	16	TRBJ2-7	few	CASSLPTSGSSYEQYF	TGTGCCAGCAGCCTCCCCACTAGCGGGAGTTCCTACGAGCAGTACTTC
.	TRBV10-1	13	TRBJ2-2	many	CASSEGGTGELFF	TGCGCCAGCAGTGAGGGTGGCACCGGGGAGCTGTTTTTT
TRBD2	TRBV28	17	TRBJ2-5	.	CASSLAPGAGEQETQYF	TGTGCCAGCAGTTTAGCCCCCGGAGCGGGAGAGCAAGAGACCCAGTACTTC
TRBD2	TRBV7-2	17	TRBJ2-3	few	CASSLYSGRPGVDTQYF	TGTGCCAGCAGCTTGTATAGCGGGAGGCCGGGGGTGGATACGCAGTATTTT
.	TRBV7-2	15	TRBJ2-7	.	CASSPPGTFPYEQYF	TGTGCCAGCAGCCCCCCCGGGACTTTCCCTTACGAGCAGTACTTC
.	TRBV25-1	13	TRBJ2-5	few	CASSEMGAETQYF	TGTGCCAGCAGTGAAATGGGAGCCGAGACCCAGTACTTC
TRBD1	TRBV29-1	12	TRBJ2-2	.	CSVPQGAGELFF	TGCAGCGTCCCACAGGGGGCCGGGGAGCTGTTTTTT
TRBD2	TRBV12-3/TRBV12-4	14	TRBJ2-1	few	CASSLGLAANEQFF	TGTGCCAGCAGTTTGGGACTAGCGGCCAATGAGCAGTTCTTC
TRBD2	TRBV20-1	14	TRBJ2-1	.	CSALGLAEFNEQFF	TGCAGTGCATTGGGACTAGCGGAGTTCAATGAGCAGTTCTTC
.	TRBV19	12	TRBJ1-6	.	CASSIGNSPLHF	TGTGCCAGTAGTATCGGTAATTCACCCCTCCACTTT
.	TRBV20-1	15	TRBJ2-3	.	CSAMTGSGEADTQYF	TGCAGTGCTATGACAGGGTCGGGAGAGGCAGATACGCAGTATTTT
.	TRBV2	14	TRBJ1-5	.	CASSETGLNQPQHF	TGTGCCAGCAGTGAAACGGGACTCAATCAGCCCCAGCATTTT
.	TRBV18	20	TRBJ2-5	.	CASSPPLRYDDMTSKETQYF	TGTGCCAGCTCACCACCCCTTCGGTATGATGACATGACGTCCAAAGAGACCCAGTACTTC
TRBD1	TRBV9	16	TRBJ2-3	few	CASSPTGVSSTDTQYF	TGTGCCAGCAGCCCGACAGGGGTGTCTAGCACAGATACGCAGTATTTT
.	TRBV15	14	TRBJ2-2	.	CATTWTAPTGELFF	TGTGCCACCACCTGGACTGCCCCCACCGGGGAGCTGTTTTTT
TRBD2	TRBV9	15	TRBJ2-1	few	CASSDGLASYNEQFF	TGTGCCAGCAGCGACGGACTAGCGAGCTACAATGAGCAGTTCTTC
TRBD1	TRBV27	15	TRBJ2-1	.	CASSFLGQGNNEQFF	TGTGCCAGCAGTTTCCTTGGACAGGGAAACAATGAGCAGTTCTTC
.	TRBV25-1	13	TRBJ2-1	.	CASSEYIGNEQFF	TGTGCCAGCAGTGAATATATCGGAAATGAGCAGTTCTTC
.	TRBV24-1	17	TRBJ2-2	.	CATSDTLYGANTGELFF	TGTGCCACCAGTGACACCCTGTACGGAGCGAACACCGGGGAGCTGTTTTTT
.	TRBV5-6	15	TRBJ2-5	many	CASSLAGDFQESQYF	TGTGCCAGCAGCTTGGCCGGGGACTTCCAAGAGAGCCAGTACTTC
.	TRBV20-1	13	TRBJ1-2	few	CSAGTYTDYGYTF	TGCAGTGCTGGGACCTACACTGACTATGGCTACACCTTC
.	TRBV20-1	13	TRBJ2-2	few	CSASVVDTGELFF	TGCAGTGCGTCAGTTGTGGACACCGGGGAGCTGTTTTTT
TRBD1	TRBV10-2	13	TRBJ1-1	.	CATAGTGGTEAFF	TGCGCCACCGCCGGGACAGGAGGGACTGAAGCTTTCTTT
.	TRBV5-1	16	TRBJ2-1	many	CASSLDSYVAYNEQFF	TGCGCCAGCAGCTTAGATTCCTACGTAGCCTACAATGAGCAGTTCTTC
.	TRBV11-1	18	TRBJ2-4	few	CASSSRGDGPLAKNIQYF	TGTGCCAGCAGCTCACGTGGCGACGGTCCTCTAGCCAAAAACATTCAGTACTTC
.	TRBV7-8	13	TRBJ2-7	many	CASSLLGDHEQYF	TGTGCCAGCAGCTTACTGGGGGACCACGAGCAGTACTTC
.	TRBV4-1	15	TRBJ2-5	.	CASSQPGRLQETQYF	TGCGCCAGCAGCCAACCAGGACGGCTCCAAGAGACCCAGTACTTC
TRBD1	TRBV7-2	16	TRBJ1-2	few	CASINRDRGSHYGYTF	TGTGCCAGCATCAACCGGGACAGAGGGTCTCACTATGGCTACACCTTC
TRBD2	TRBV6-2/TRBV6-3	16	TRBJ2-7	.	CASSYAGLAGLYEQYF	TGTGCCAGCAGTTACGCTGGACTAGCTGGTCTCTACGAGCAGTACTTC
.	TRBV7-9	17	TRBJ2-7	many	CASNIGSQGWGSYEQYF	TGTGCCAGCAACATCGGGTCACAGGGCTGGGGATCCTACGAGCAGTACTTC
TRBD2	TRBV6-5	16	TRBJ2-5	many	CASRWTSGRAEETQYF	TGTGCCAGCAGGTGGACTAGCGGGAGGGCCGAAGAGACCCAGTACTTC
TRBD2	TRBV15	16	TRBJ2-3	few	CATSRRTSGVTDTQYF	TGTGCCACCAGCAGAAGGACTAGCGGGGTCACAGATACGCAGTATTTT
.	TRBV13	13	TRBJ2-1	few	CASSTSRSHEQFF	TGTGCCAGCAGCACATCCCGGTCACATGAGCAGTTCTTC
TRBD1	TRBV5-6	16	TRBJ1-4	many	CASSSGQGATNEKLFF	TGTGCCAGCAGCTCCGGACAGGGTGCAACTAATGAAAAACTGTTTTTT
TRBD1	TRBV27	14	TRBJ1-5	few	CASSRGTVSQPQHF	TGTGCCAGCAGTCGAGGGACAGTTAGTCAGCCCCAGCATTTT
.	TRBV4-2	15	TRBJ2-5	few	CASSQEKAAQETQYF	TGTGCCAGCAGCCAAGAAAAGGCGGCCCAAGAGACCCAGTACTTC
.	TRBV29-1	14	TRBJ2-5	many	CSVDPAASQETQYF	TGCAGCGTTGACCCGGCGGCATCCCAAGAGACCCAGTACTTC
TRBD2	TRBV27	15	TRBJ2-1	.	CASSFRTSGNNEQFF	TGTGCCAGCAGTTTCCGGACTAGCGGAAACAATGAGCAGTTCTTC
TRBD2	TRBV5-6	13	TRBJ2-1	few	CASSSGRPNEQFF	TGTGCCAGCAGCTCCGGGAGGCCCAATGAGCAGTTCTTC
.	TRBV12-3/TRBV12-4	14	TRBJ2-1	.	CASSLTQGYNEQFF	TGTGCCAGCAGCCTTACGCAGGGTTACAATGAGCAGTTCTTC
.	TRBV25-1	12	TRBJ2-2	few	CASSLVTGELFF	TGTGCCAGTAGTCTGGTCACCGGGGAGCTGTTTTTT
.	TRBV5-1	14	TRBJ2-7	many	CASSLGGPRSEQYF	TGCGCCAGCAGCTTGGGTGGCCCCCGATCCGAGCAGTACTTC
.	TRBV6-2/TRBV6-3	14	TRBJ2-2	many	CASSYSTGDGELFF	TGTGCCAGCAGTTACTCGACCGGGGACGGGGAGCTGTTTTTT
TRBD2	TRBV27	14	TRBJ2-7	few	CASSYGSGGVEQYF	TGTGCCAGCAGTTATGGGAGTGGGGGGGTCGAGCAGTACTTC
.	TRBV6-5	14	TRBJ2-3	many	CASSYGGGTDTQYF	TGTGCCAGCAGTTACGGGGGAGGCACAGATACGCAGTATTTT
.	TRBV7-9	15	TRBJ2-7	few	CASSAQGVAAYEQYF	TGTGCCAGCAGCGCCCAAGGGGTAGCGGCCTACGAGCAGTACTTC
.	TRBV24-1	13	TRBJ2-7	few	CATSVTGQYEQYF	TGTGCCACCAGTGTGACAGGTCAATACGAGCAGTACTTC
TRBD2	TRBV24-1	14	TRBJ2-2	few	CATSDLPSGGELFF	TGTGCCACCAGTGATTTGCCAAGCGGGGGCGAGCTGTTTTTT
TRBD2	TRBV12-3/TRBV12-4	17	TRBJ2-1	few	CASSSELLAGLYNEQFF	TGTGCCAGCAGTTCCGAACTACTAGCGGGACTCTACAATGAGCAGTTCTTC
.	TRBV7-9	16	TRBJ2-1	.	CASSPPEGDHHNEQFF	TGTGCCAGCAGCCCCCCGGAGGGGGACCATCACAATGAGCAGTTCTTC